A single sample is the source of the 17 T cell receptor beta chains below, sequenced in a study of regulatory T cells in long-lasting Graves disease. For TCR beta, libraries came from iRepertoire HTBI primers and Arm-PCR of CDR3 regions. TCRdb re-derived calls from the multiplex PCR reads in MiXCR, one entry per CDR3 protein. The data show about 620,000 distinct CDR3 sequences, about 16% seen once. Indicated time point: newly diagnosed GD, antithyroid drugs for less than 3 months. The TCR library used RNA extracted from PBMCs. These sequences were also reported in another study, on T cells in Graves' hyperthyroidism and ophthalmopathy.

The starting material was peripheral blood mononuclear cells (PBMCs), obtained at new diagnosis, from a patient treated with antithyroid drugs. These receptors came from a woman aged 25 to 45 with Graves disease.

In this sample, this clonotype turned up a few times. V gene TRBV20-1 combines with J gene TRBJ1-1; D is ambiguous. Deletions cut 0 bases from V and 6 bases from J, with 8 bases between. The CDR3 runs to 12 residues. Germline CDR1 reads DFQATT; CDR2 reads SNEGSKA (reference sequence). This CDR3 reads CSARDVRAEAFF. The CDR3 coding sequence is TGCAGTGCTAGAGATGTGAGAGCTGAAGCTTTCTTT.

There are a few counts of this clonotype. J is TRBJ2-7 and V is TRBV5-1, with a weak D call TRBD2 (7 bases). Germline CDR1 is SGHRS and CDR2 is YFSETQ. The V end was cut by 7 bases, the J end by 1 base, with 24 bases between. This CDR3 has 17 residues. CDR3 coding DNA: TGCGCCAGCCGCCGCGAGGTGGCGGGGGCTTGGTCCTACGAGCAGTACTTC. Translating gives CASRREVAGAWSYEQYF.

This clonotype was observed at least ten times. The rearrangement joins TRBV7-2 to TRBJ2-5; tentative D call: TRBD2 (6 bases). Trimming removed 7 bases from V and 3 bases from J, with 15 bases in between. The V gene's germline CDR1 is SGHTA and CDR2 FQGNSA. There are 14 residues in the CDR3. CDR3 sequence: CASNKVGGKETQYF. The CDR3 nucleotides are TGTGCCAGCAACAAAGTTGGCGGGAAAGAGACCCAGTACTTC.

The gene calls are TRBV11-2 and TRBJ2-7; a weak D match, TRBD1 (6 bases). The V gene's germline CDR1 is SGHAT and CDR2 FQNNGV. CDR3 length: 14 amino acids. Trimming left V 7 bases short and J 4 bases short, with 17 bases between. The CDR3 is CASTPTTGRYEQYF. DNA of the CDR3: TGTGCCAGCACCCCTACGACAGGTAGATACGAGCAGTACTTC.

The table lists this clonotype with many counts. The junction departs from the called germline gene at one end, perhaps through a read error. This rearrangement joins TRBV5-1 to TRBJ2-3, with D perhaps TRBD2 (5 bases). Germline V lookup: CDR1 SGHRS, CDR2 YFSETQ. This CDR3 has 14 amino acids. CDR3 bases: TGTGCCAGCAGCTTAGCGACGGGCACAGATACGCAGTATTTT. Its protein product is CASSLATGTDTQYF.

The genes are TRBV20-1 and TRBJ1-6; 9 bases match TRBD1. CDR1 is DFQATT, CDR2 SNEGSKA, per germline (reference sequence). There are 13 residues in the CDR3. Trimming at V came to 5 bases and at J to 9 bases, leaving 5 bases not matched to a gene. The CDR3 protein is CSAGDRESSPLHF. The CDR3 DNA is TGCAGTGCTGGGGACAGGGAGAGTTCACCCCTCCACTTT.

This clonotype was found many times. The chain couples TRBV7-3 to TRBJ2-3, with 10 bases lining up with TRBD2. This CDR3 comprises 17 residues. Looked up from germline, CDR1 is SGHTA and CDR2 is FQGTGA. J was trimmed by 3 bases and V by 1 base; bases with no gene match: 7. CDR3 protein: CASSLNRLAGVTDTQYF. The CDR3 DNA sequence: TGTGCCAGCAGCTTAAATCGGCTAGCGGGAGTTACAGATACGCAGTATTTT.

This clonotype has only a few counts. The V gene is TRBV18, the J gene TRBJ1-1; 10 nucleotides line up with TRBD1. CDR1 is KGHSH, CDR2 LQKENI, per germline. The CDR3 has 18 residues. V dropped 0 bases and J dropped 1; count of bases not matched to a gene: 8. The CDR3 nucleotides read TGTGCCAGCTCACCACCCTCCGGGACAGGGGCGAAGAACACTGAAGCTTTCTTT. Translated, it gives CASSPPSGTGAKNTEAFF.

Comment on this clonotype: A much more abundant neighbour one base away suggests this may be a read error. The chain couples TRBV5-1 to TRBJ1-2, with D hard to call. The V end lost 0 bases, the J end lost 0 bases, and 3 bases lay between the germline ends. From germline, CDR1 is SGHRS and CDR2 YFSETQ. This CDR3 is 13 amino acids long. In DNA, the CDR3 is TGCGCCAGCAGCTTGGTGACTAACTATGGCTACACCTTC. Translating gives CASSLVTNYGYTF.

In its sample, this clonotype was seen a few times. The chain combines TRBV20-1 with TRBJ2-1; 14 positions match TRBD2. Unmatched junction bases numbered 2, after V lost 5 bases and J lost 5 bases. The length of the CDR3 is 14 residues. CDR1 DFQATT and CDR2 SNEGSKA come from the germline V gene (reference sequence). CDR3 nucleotides: TGCAGTGCTCAGGGACTAGCGGGAGACAATGAGCAGTTCTTC. Translation: CSAQGLAGDNEQFF.

This clonotype showed up many times. The rearrangement joins TRBV7-2 to TRBJ2-1; 14 positions match TRBD2. The germline V gene encodes CDR1 SGHTA and CDR2 FQGNSA. After removal of 0 bases from V and 8 bases from J, the junction contained 12 bases not matched to a gene. This CDR3 region has 19 residues. The CDR3 DNA reads TGTGCCAGCAGCTTAGCGGATGGGACTAGCGGGAGAGGGGTCCATGAGCAGTTCTTC. Protein: CASSLADGTSGRGVHEQFF.

Regarding this clonotype: Relative to the germline gene, one junction end is altered; a read error may explain this. The V and J genes are TRBV5-8 and TRBJ2-1; TRBD2 matches 12 bases. The CDR3 covers 15 residues. Germline-derived CDR1 and CDR2 are SGHTS and YDEGEE. CDR3 in DNA: TGCGCCAGCAGACGGGGACTAGCGGGTGACAATGAGCAGTTCTTC. This translates into CASRRGLAGDNEQFF.

This clonotype has a handful of counts. This rearrangement joins TRBV7-3 to TRBJ2-1; tentative D call: TRBD2 (7 bases). In germline, CDR1 is SGHTA, CDR2 FQGTGA. The CDR3 is 15 residues long. The V end was cut by 2 bases, the J end by 11 bases, with 19 bases between. CDR3 region: CASSLEGGGSIKQFF. The CDR3 DNA reads as TGTGCCAGCAGCTTAGAGGGGGGGGGGTCTATAAAGCAGTTCTTC.

This clonotype showed up just a few times. This chain uses TRBV5-4 with TRBJ2-5, with 9 bases matching TRBD2. V gave up 2 bases and J gave up 5 bases; unmatched junction bases: 4. CDR3 length: 14 amino acids. In germline, CDR1 is SGHNT, CDR2 YYREEE (reference sequence). The CDR3 DNA follows: TGTGCCAGCAGCTTCCGGCGGGAGGGGGAGACCCAGTACTTC. Protein sequence: CASSFRREGETQYF.

This clonotype was detected a few times. The chain is built from TRBV19 and TRBJ1-5, with D possibly TRBD1 on 5 matching bases. Trimming left V 6 bases short and J 7 bases short, with 16 bases between. Germline CDR1 reads LNHDA; CDR2 reads SQIVND (reference sequence). The CDR3 spans 14 residues. The CDR3 loop reads CASSLRDLQQPQHF. In nucleotides, the CDR3 is TGTGCCAGTAGCCTCCGGGACTTGCAGCAGCCCCAGCATTTT.

In this sample, this clonotype turned up many times. V usage is TRBV3-1 and J usage is TRBJ2-1, with D perhaps assigned TRBD1 or TRBD2 (5 bases each). Germline CDR1 reads LGHDT; CDR2 reads YNNKEL (reference sequence). The CDR3 contains 11 residues. With 7 bases removed from V and 8 bases from J, the gap between germline ends came to 9 bases. CDR3 sequence (DNA): TGTGCCAGCACCAGAGGGGATGAGCAGTTCTTC. It is translated as CASTRGDEQFF.

This clonotype appeared a few times. The chain carries TRBV2 and TRBJ2-7; perhaps TRBD2 as D (6 bases). CDR1 SNHLY and CDR2 FYNNEI come from the germline V gene. The CDR3 has 13 amino acids. Trimming removed 8 bases at V and 2 bases at J, with 13 bases between. The CDR3: CASEEGRTYEQYF. The CDR3 DNA reads as TGTGCCAGCGAAGAAGGGAGGACCTACGAGCAGTACTTC.